These 8 T cell receptor beta chains originate from one sample sequenced in a study of siplizumab effects on memory and regulatory T cells. The protocol was immunoSEQ multiplex PCR, while the TCRdb copy is restricted to in-frame clones and leaves out a portion. The sample holds some 41,000 clones; roughly 90% are singletons and the top ten take less than 0.3%. Sequencing was performed on naive CD4+ T cells sorted from blood. The source is a human donor in good health.

J is TRBJ2-2 and V is TRBV27; possible D gene TRBD2, 6 bases. Trimming removed 6 bases from V and 1 base from J, with 9 bases in between. The CDR3 covers 14 residues. Germline CDR1 MNHEY, CDR2 SMNVEV (reference sequence). The CDR3, as DNA: TGTGCCAGCAGGAGGCGGGAGAACACCGGGGAGCTGTTTTTT. Its protein product is CASRRRENTGELFF.

This clone was detected only once. CDR3 DNA: TGTGCCAGCAGTCTAGATAGCGACAGTCAAGAGACCCAGTACTTC. It yields the protein CASSLDSDSQETQYF. V and J are TRBV11-3 and TRBJ2-5; TRBD1 or TRBD2 may be the D gene (5 bases each). Germline lookup yields CDR1 SGHNT and CDR2 YENEEA. V lost 6 bases, J lost 2 bases, and 16 bases lay in between. The CDR3 extends over 15 amino acids. Variable domain in full (rest from reference TRBV11-3 and TRBJ2-5): EAGVVQSPRYKIIEKKQPVAFWCNPISGHNTLYWYLQNLGQGPELLIRYENEEAVDDSQLPKDRFSAERLKGVDSTLKIQPAELGDSAVYLCASSLDSDSQETQYFGPGTRLLVL.

This sequence joins TRBV19 and TRBJ2-7; tentatively, D is TRBD2 (6 bases). In germline, CDR1 is LNHDA, CDR2 SQIVND (reference sequence). V was trimmed by 5 bases and J by 2 bases, leaving 19 bases between them. The CDR3 loop spans 16 amino acids. Here the CDR3 DNA reads TGTGCCAGTAGTCCCGATCGGGGGAGTTGGGCCTACGAGCAGTACTTC. This translates into CASSPDRGSWAYEQYF.

The J gene is TRBJ2-2, the V gene TRBV5-1; a possible D gene is TRBD2 (5 bases). Germline lookup yields CDR1 SGHRS and CDR2 YFSETQ. V was cut by 2 bases and J by 0 bases, with 11 bases left in between. CDR3 length: 16 amino acids. CDR3 sequence: CASSLMPGTNTGELFF. The CDR3 DNA sequence: TGCGCCAGCAGCTTAATGCCGGGAACGAACACCGGGGAGCTGTTTTTT. The full variable domain, in which reference TRBV5-1 and TRBJ2-2 provide the parts outside the CDR3, is KAGVTQTPRYLIKTRGQQVTLSCSPISGHRSVSWYQQTPGQGLQFLFEYFSETQRNKGNFPGRFSGRQFSNSRSEMNVSTLELGDSALYLCASSLMPGTNTGELFFGEGSRLTVL.

The chain combines TRBV20-1 with TRBJ1-5, with 8 bases lining up with TRBD1. Germline V gene lookup returns CDR1 DFQATT and CDR2 SNEGSKA (reference sequence). The CDR3 sequence is 11 residues long. The V and J ends lost 2 bases and 14 bases, in that order; junction bases with no gene match: 5. CDR3 sequence (DNA): TGCAGTGCTAGACGACAGGGGAAAGAGCATTTT. Its protein product is CSARRQGKEHF.

The chain recombines TRBV18 with TRBJ2-2; the match to TRBD1 covers 7 bases. CDR3 size: 20 residues. Trimming cost V 0 bases and J 4 bases; bases outside gene matches: 17. The germline CDR1 and CDR2 sequences are KGHSH and LQKENI. CDR3 in amino acids: CASSPPSRRGLGIGTGELFF. The CDR3 bases are TGTGCCAGCTCACCACCTTCGAGAAGGGGGCTTGGGATAGGCACCGGGGAGCTGTTTTTT. The full variable domain, completed using reference TRBV18 and TRBJ2-2, is NAGVMQNPRHLVRRRGQEARLRCSPMKGHSHVYWYRQLPEEGLKFMVYLQKENIIDESGMPKERFSAEFPKEGPSILRIQQVVRGDSAAYFCASSPPSRRGLGIGTGELFFGEGSRLTVL.

A few counts support this clone. The genes are TRBV19 and TRBJ2-7; TRBD1 agrees at 9 bases. V lost 4 bases to trimming and J lost 1 base; unmatched junction nucleotides: 5. Germline lookup yields CDR1 LNHDA and CDR2 SQIVND (reference sequence). This CDR3 is built from 15 residues. CDR3 in DNA: TGTGCCAGTAGTACTCCGACAGGGGGATCCTACGAGCAGTACTTC. Amino acids: CASSTPTGGSYEQYF.

This rearrangement joins TRBV5-1 to TRBJ2-7; tentatively, D is TRBD2 (5 bases). The CDR3 contains 14 residues. Trimming shortened V by 4 bases and J by 0 bases, and 11 bases separated the two germline ends. Per germline, CDR1 SGHRS and CDR2 YFSETQ. The DNA for the CDR3 is TGCGCCAGCAGCCCGTCTGGGAGCTCCTACGAGCAGTACTTC. The encoded protein is CASSPSGSSYEQYF.